The clone carrying this T cell receptor (beta chain) came up many times. The V gene's germline CDR1 is SGDLS and CDR2 YYNGEE. The CDR3 sequence is 15 residues long. The ends were cut back, 0 bases at V and 9 bases at J, with 16 bases in the middle. These data originate in a study of CD8 T cells in ankylosing spondylitis. MiXCR, applied by TCRdb to the 5' RACE reads, yields one record per CDR3 protein. Altogether about 35,000 distinct CDR3 sequences are present, 3% to 3.5% being singletons, with the ten largest covering 2.5% to 3%. The chain employs TRBV9 and TRBJ2-1; D remains unclear. Sequenced: blood, either unsorted or a sorted T cell fraction (not recorded which). This receptor was obtained from a male donor with ankylosing spondylitis or in good health (not recorded which). CDR3 protein: CASSVGARVVSEQFF. CDR3 DNA: TGTGCCAGCAGCGTAGGGGCCCGGGTAGTTAGTGAGCAGTTCTTC.